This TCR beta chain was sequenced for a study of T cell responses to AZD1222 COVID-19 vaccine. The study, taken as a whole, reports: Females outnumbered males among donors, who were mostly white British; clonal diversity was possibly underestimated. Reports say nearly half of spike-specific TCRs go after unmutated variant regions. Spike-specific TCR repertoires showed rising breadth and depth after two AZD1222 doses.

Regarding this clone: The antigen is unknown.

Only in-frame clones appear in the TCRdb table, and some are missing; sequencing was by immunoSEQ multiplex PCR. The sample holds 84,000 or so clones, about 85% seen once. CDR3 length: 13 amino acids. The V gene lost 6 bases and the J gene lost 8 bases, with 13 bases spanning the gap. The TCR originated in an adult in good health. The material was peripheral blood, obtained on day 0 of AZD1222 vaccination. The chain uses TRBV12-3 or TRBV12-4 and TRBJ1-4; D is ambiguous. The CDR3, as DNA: TGTGCCAGCAGCCAAGATGGATTCGAAAAACTGTTTTTT. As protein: CASSQDGFEKLFF.